This T cell receptor (beta chain) was observed in a study of T cells after yellow fever vaccination. Study details: Low-cell-number fractions were prepared with SMART-Seq v4 Ultra Low Input.

General study findings and limits: Most clones from primary vaccination resurfaced after the booster (approximately 96% CD4, over 75% CD8).

The CDR3 totals 11 residues. CDR1 is SQVTM and CDR2 is ANQGSEA in the germline V gene. The V gene lost 5 bases and the J gene lost 4 bases, with 9 bases spanning the gap. This clonotype was counted only a few times. The target antigen is unknown. MiXCR, applied by TCRdb to the 5' RACE reads, yields one record per CDR3 protein. Here the sample spans hundreds of thousands of distinct CDR3 sequences, roughly an eighth being singletons. This clonotype was sampled from a man aged 25-40 years who received the YFV17D yellow fever vaccine. Here the sequenced sample was PBMCs, taken on the day of the yellow fever booster vaccination. V is TRBV29-1 and J is TRBJ2-7; D uncertain. The CDR3 DNA sequence: TGCAGCGTTCGCCGGATTTACGAGCAGTACTTC. This translates into CSVRRIYEQYF.